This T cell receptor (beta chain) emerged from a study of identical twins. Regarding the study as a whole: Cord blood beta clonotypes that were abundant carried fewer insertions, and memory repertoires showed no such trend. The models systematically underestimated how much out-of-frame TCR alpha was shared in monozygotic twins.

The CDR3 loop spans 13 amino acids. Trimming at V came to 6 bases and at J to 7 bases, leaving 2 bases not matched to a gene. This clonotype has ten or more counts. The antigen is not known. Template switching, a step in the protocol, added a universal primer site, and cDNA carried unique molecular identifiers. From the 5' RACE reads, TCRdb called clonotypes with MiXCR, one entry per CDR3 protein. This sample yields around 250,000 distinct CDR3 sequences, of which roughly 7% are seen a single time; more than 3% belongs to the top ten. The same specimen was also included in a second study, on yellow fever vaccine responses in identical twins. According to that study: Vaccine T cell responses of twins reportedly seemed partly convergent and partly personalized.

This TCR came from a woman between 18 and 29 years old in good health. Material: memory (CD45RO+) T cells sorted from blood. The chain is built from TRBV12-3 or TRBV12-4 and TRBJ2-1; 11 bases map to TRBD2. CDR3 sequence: CASSTSGSNEQFF. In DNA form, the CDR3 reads TGTGCCAGCAGCACTAGCGGGAGTAATGAGCAGTTCTTC.